This entry is about one T cell receptor beta chain. This specimen comes from a study of T cells in Graves' hyperthyroidism and ophthalmopathy. Study-level information: Prior to any treatment, at the point of initial diagnosis, peripheral blood was collected.

TCR beta CDR3 sequences were amplified from RNA transcripts. A set of HTBI primers served as the primers for a first-round RT-PCR of the TCR CDR3. One entry per CDR3 protein results from TCRdb running MiXCR on the multiplex PCR reads. The top ten clones hold around 3.5% of a sample with some 650,000 distinct CDR3 sequences, 16% of them seen once. Isolation of PBMCs was performed on around 10 ml fresh peripheral blood. The germline CDR1 and CDR2 sequences are MNHNS and SASEGT. Trimming took 11 bases from V and 2 from J; bases not matched to a gene: 7. This CDR3 has 13 residues. This TCR was recovered from a woman aged 40 to 55 with Graves' ophthalmopathy. The V and J genes are TRBV6-1 and TRBJ2-7; 9 nucleotides match TRBD2. The specimen sequenced was blood. CDR3 nucleotide sequence: TGTGCCGGCGCTAGCGGGGCTACCTACGAGCAGTACTTC. It encodes CAGASGATYEQYF.